These 5 T cell receptor beta chains came from one sample sequenced in a study of cytomegalovirus exposure and HLA in healthy donors. The PCR ran on 60 Vbeta and 13 Jbeta primers. Profiling relied on immunoSEQ multiplex PCR, and the TCRdb table lists in-frame clones only, not all of them. The sample yields about 160,000 clones, 71% seen once. Specimen: PBMCs. Receptors originate from a woman in her twenties or thirties in good health and CMV-seronegative.

The V gene is TRBV9, the J gene TRBJ1-2; no clear D. With 1 base removed from V and 0 bases from J, the gap between germline ends came to 10 bases. Germline lookup yields CDR1 SGDLS and CDR2 YYNGEE. The CDR3 has 15 residues. CDR3 amino acids: CASSVSSGANYGYTF. The CDR3 nucleotides read TGTGCCAGCAGCGTAAGTAGCGGAGCTAACTATGGCTACACCTTC.

The genes are TRBV4-1 and TRBJ1-2, with D possibly matching TRBD1 (6 bases). The CDR3 runs 14 residues. Germline V lookup: CDR1 MGHRA, CDR2 YSYEKL. Trimming took 4 bases from V and 2 from J, leaving 11 bases between them. Here the CDR3 DNA reads TGCGCCAGCAGCCTACCGGGACACAACTATGGCTACACCTTC. Translating gives CASSLPGHNYGYTF.

V and J are TRBV29-1 and TRBJ2-1, with 9 bases identical to TRBD2. Trimming cost V 7 bases and J 7 bases; bases outside gene matches: 2. Per germline, CDR1 SQVTM and CDR2 ANQGSEA. This CDR3 contains 11 residues. The CDR3 is CSGGGENEQFF. The CDR3 DNA reads as TGCAGCGGCGGGGGGGAAAATGAGCAGTTCTTC.

DNA of the CDR3: TGTGCCAGCAGACGGGACAGGGGGAACTATGGCTACACCTTC. This codes for CASRRDRGNYGYTF. J is TRBJ1-2 and V is TRBV27, with 11 bases identical to TRBD1. V lost 6 bases to trimming and J lost 2 bases; unmatched junction nucleotides: 2. This CDR3 comprises 14 residues. CDR1 MNHEY and CDR2 SMNVEV come from the germline V gene (reference sequence).

The chain recombines TRBV7-9 with TRBJ1-4, with D possibly TRBD1 on 5 matching bases. The V gene's germline CDR1 is SEHNR and CDR2 FQNEAQ (reference sequence). The CDR3 sequence is 14 residues long. Trimming pared 4 bases from V and 7 bases from J, leaving 13 bases between. The CDR3: CASSSGGGGEKLFF. DNA of the CDR3: TGTGCCAGCAGCTCGGGAGGTGGGGGTGAAAAACTGTTTTTT.